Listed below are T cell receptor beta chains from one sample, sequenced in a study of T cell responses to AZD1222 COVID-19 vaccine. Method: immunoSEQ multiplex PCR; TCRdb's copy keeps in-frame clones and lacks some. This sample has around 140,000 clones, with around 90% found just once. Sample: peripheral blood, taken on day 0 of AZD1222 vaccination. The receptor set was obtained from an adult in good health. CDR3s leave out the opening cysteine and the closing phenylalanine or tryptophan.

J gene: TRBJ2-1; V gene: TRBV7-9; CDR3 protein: ATLEEGPNTYNEQF
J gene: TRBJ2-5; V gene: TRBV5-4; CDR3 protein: ASSLNSQETQY
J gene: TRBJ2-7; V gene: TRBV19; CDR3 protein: ASSMIKEPQHHEQY
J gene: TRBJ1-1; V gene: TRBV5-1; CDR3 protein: ASSSGGAVTEAF
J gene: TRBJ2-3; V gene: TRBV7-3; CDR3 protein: ASSPTGTGGIDTQY
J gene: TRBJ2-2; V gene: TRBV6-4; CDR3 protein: ASSALGLAGAGELF
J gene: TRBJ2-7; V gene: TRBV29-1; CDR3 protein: SVASIKRGEQY
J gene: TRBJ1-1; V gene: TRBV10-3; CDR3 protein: AIRGYEGTEAF
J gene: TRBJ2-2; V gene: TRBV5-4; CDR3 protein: ASSLGPGELF
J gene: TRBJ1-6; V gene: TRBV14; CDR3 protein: ASSQLDRSNSPLH
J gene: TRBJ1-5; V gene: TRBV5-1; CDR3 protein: ASSLRRGSSNQPQH
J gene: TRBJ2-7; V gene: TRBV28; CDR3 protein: ASSFIPPGSYEQY
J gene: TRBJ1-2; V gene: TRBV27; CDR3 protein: ASGGRSGYT
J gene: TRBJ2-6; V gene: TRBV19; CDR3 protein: ASSIDLGSGANVLT
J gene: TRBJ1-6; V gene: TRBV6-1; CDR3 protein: ASSDQTGRSPLH
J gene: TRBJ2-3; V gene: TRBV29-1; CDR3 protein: SVGGQLHTDTQY
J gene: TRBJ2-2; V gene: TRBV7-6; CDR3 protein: ASSPGQASGTGELF
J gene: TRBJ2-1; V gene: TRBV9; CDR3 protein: ASSVGQAGALNEQF
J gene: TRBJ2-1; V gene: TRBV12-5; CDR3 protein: ATVRDRGRGYEQF
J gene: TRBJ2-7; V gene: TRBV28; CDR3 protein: ACGDTTYEQY
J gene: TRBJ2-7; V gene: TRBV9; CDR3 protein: ASSVGSGKISEQY
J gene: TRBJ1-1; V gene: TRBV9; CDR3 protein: ASSVVPGATEAF
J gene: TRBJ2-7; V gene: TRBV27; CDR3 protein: ASSLSNPSSYEQY
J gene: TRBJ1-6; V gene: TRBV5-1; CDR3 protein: ASSEPGSPLH
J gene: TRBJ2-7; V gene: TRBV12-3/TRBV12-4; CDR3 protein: ASGRTYYEQY
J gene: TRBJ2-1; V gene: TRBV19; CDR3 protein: ASSIEAGLIPNEQF
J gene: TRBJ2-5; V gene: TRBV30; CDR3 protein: AWSVHFGAGETQY
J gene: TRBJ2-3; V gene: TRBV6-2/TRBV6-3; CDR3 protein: ASSYSRDGPDTQY
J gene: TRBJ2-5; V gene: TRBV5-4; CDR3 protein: ASSLGGGQETQY
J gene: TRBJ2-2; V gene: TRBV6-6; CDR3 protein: ASRRLAEGANTGELF
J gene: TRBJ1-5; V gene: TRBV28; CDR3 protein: ASRTGGINQPQH
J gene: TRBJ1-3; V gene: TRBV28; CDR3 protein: ASSLGDVSGNTIY
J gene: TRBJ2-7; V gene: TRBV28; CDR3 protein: ATWTGDEQY
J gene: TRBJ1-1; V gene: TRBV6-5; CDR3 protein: ASSPYRRRGPEAF
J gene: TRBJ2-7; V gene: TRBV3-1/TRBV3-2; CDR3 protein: ASSQEPLAGYLAEQY
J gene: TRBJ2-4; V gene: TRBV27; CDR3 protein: ASKPRVRDIQY
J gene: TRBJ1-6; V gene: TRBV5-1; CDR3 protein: ASSGGTGGESPLH
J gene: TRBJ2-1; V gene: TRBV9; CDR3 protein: ASSQREAGVLGEQF
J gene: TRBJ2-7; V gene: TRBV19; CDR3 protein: ANCSGRSSYEQY
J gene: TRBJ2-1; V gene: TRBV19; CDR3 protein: ASSRRWVSATGNEQF
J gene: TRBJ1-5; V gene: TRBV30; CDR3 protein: AWSVRAGRNQPQH
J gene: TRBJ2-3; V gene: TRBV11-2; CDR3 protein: ASSLGRDTQY
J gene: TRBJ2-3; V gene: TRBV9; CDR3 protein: ASSLRLTDTQY
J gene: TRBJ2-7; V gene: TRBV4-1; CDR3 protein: ASSQEGSYEQY
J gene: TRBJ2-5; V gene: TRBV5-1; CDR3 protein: ASSPYLAEETQY
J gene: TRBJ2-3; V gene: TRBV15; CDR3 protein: ATSSTSGSERATDTQY